This T cell receptor (beta chain) was sequenced in a study of blood T cell repertoires in COVID-19. Study-level information: Spain, Italy and the United States supplied samples that represented acute and convalescent COVID-19. Sample material is recorded as cDNA or gDNA derived from T cells, B-cell-depleted T cells, or PBMCs.

Enrolled through a virtual design, the participants were between roughly 18 and 95 years of age and came from some 25 US areas. Authors' processing steps: Nucleated cell number was recorded as an estimate derived from reference gene primer amplification. Sequenced by immunoSEQ multiplex PCR; TCRdb stores in-frame clones only, minus some. The V and J calls and clone size were taken over from that table, and D and trimming were inferred from the DNA. The profile shows 400,000 or so clones, 80% to 90% of them singletons. With 4 bases clipped from V and 7 bases from J, the junction kept 8 bases outside the gene matches. Germline V gene sequence: CDR1 SGHTS, CDR2 YDEGEE. This CDR3 contains 15 residues.

This receptor was identified in a man aged 25 to 40 who had recovered from COVID-19. The chain links TRBV5-8 to TRBJ2-1; 10 bases agree with TRBD2. Sequencing was done on a sample of PBMCs or T cells enriched from blood (not recorded which). CDR3 protein: CASSQEREGNNEQFF. The DNA of the CDR3 is TGTGCCAGCAGCCAAGAGCGGGAGGGGAATAATGAGCAGTTCTTC.